The 12 T cell receptor beta chains below were found in one sample sequenced in a study of early T cells in non-severe SARS-CoV-2 infection. Each CDR3 protein gets one entry after TCRdb re-called the 5' RACE reads with MiXCR. The data contain 25,000 to 35,000 distinct CDR3 sequences, roughly 5.1% of them singletons. Sequencing input: whole blood. All receptors derive from an adult who was a healthcare worker with PCR-confirmed SARS-CoV-2 infection or an uninfected control (not recorded which).

The table lists this clonotype with many counts. The rearrangement uses TRBV7-2 and TRBJ2-3; 7 positions agree with TRBD2. V was pared by 2 bases and J by 1 base, with 3 bases of the junction left unmatched. This CDR3 is built from 15 residues. Germline V lookup: CDR1 SGHTA, CDR2 FQGNSA. CDR3 sequence: CASSLSAGGTDTQYF. CDR3 nucleotide sequence: TGTGCCAGCAGCTTATCGGCGGGAGGCACAGATACGCAGTATTTT.

This clonotype was seen ten or more times. V usage is TRBV3-1 and J usage is TRBJ1-1; D unresolved. V was trimmed by 6 bases and J by 3 bases, leaving 11 bases between them. CDR1 and CDR2 (germline): LGHDT, YNNKEL (reference sequence). This CDR3 is 13 amino acids long. CDR3 sequence: CASRPRVDTEAFF. The CDR3 coding sequence is TGTGCCAGCAGGCCTAGGGTTGACACTGAAGCTTTCTTT.

This clonotype was observed a handful of times. The chain links TRBV2 to TRBJ2-7, with a possible D match to TRBD1 (6 bases). The CDR3 is made up of 13 amino acids. Germline CDR1 SNHLY, CDR2 FYNNEI. Trimming pared 6 bases from V and 0 bases from J, leaving 9 bases between. CDR3 sequence (DNA): TGTGCCAGCAGGAGGGACACCTCCTACGAGCAGTACTTC. Protein product: CASRRDTSYEQYF.

V and J are TRBV5-1 and TRBJ2-2, with D perhaps TRBD1 or TRBD2 (6 bases each). CDR3 length: 14 amino acids. Trimming cost V 4 bases and J 4 bases, with 11 bases left between them. In germline, CDR1 is SGHRS, CDR2 YFSETQ. The CDR3 reads CASSPGGLTGELFF. DNA of the CDR3: TGCGCCAGCAGCCCCGGGGGCCTCACCGGGGAGCTGTTTTTT.

This clonotype was picked up a small number of times. The genes are TRBV20-1 and TRBJ2-7; D remains unclear. This CDR3 spans 14 amino acids. V dropped 3 bases and J dropped 1 base, with 13 bases sitting between them. CDR1 and CDR2 (germline): DFQATT, SNEGSKA (reference sequence). The CDR3 sequence: CSASSSLPSYEQYF. In DNA form, the CDR3 reads TGCAGTGCTAGTTCTAGTCTCCCTTCCTACGAGCAGTACTTC.

The chain has TRBV20-1 and TRBJ2-3; D is perhaps TRBD2 (6 bases). Germline assignment: CDR1 DFQATT and CDR2 SNEGSKA (reference sequence). Trimming pared 1 base from V and 3 bases from J, leaving 8 bases between. The CDR3 spans 13 residues. This CDR3 reads CSARVRGTDTQYF. The CDR3 DNA sequence: TGCAGTGCTAGAGTGCGGGGAACAGATACGCAGTATTTT.

This clonotype came up many times. The chain links TRBV20-1 to TRBJ2-2; D unresolved. Germline CDR1 DFQATT, CDR2 SNEGSKA (reference sequence). V was clipped by 3 bases and J by 10 bases, with 15 bases between them. The CDR3 contains 13 residues. DNA for the CDR3: TGCAGTGCTAGTAAGGATCGTGCCGAGGAGCTGTTTTTT. This codes for CSASKDRAEELFF.

This clonotype has a handful of counts. The rearrangement links TRBV9 to TRBJ2-3; maybe TRBD2 (6 bases). The V gene's germline CDR1 is SGDLS and CDR2 YYNGEE. With 0 bases removed from V and 0 bases from J, the gap between germline ends came to 14 bases. This CDR3 contains 17 residues. CDR3 protein: CASSVDPAGFSTDTQYF. The CDR3 DNA is TGTGCCAGCAGCGTAGATCCGGCGGGGTTCAGCACAGATACGCAGTATTTT.

The genes are TRBV29-1 and TRBJ2-3; D may be TRBD2 (5 bases). V lost 2 bases and J 4 bases, leaving 7 bases between the germline ends. The germline V gene has CDR1 SQVTM and CDR2 ANQGSEA. CDR3 length equals 12 residues. In DNA, the CDR3 is TGCAGCGTTGAATCGGGGTCAGATACGCAGTATTTT. Amino acids: CSVESGSDTQYF.

This chain links TRBV6-6 with TRBJ1-2, with D hard to call. CDR1 is MNHNY and CDR2 is SVGAGI in the germline V gene (reference sequence). The CDR3 extends over 10 amino acids. The germline V and J ends were trimmed by 7 bases and 5 bases, with 5 bases remaining between them. The CDR3 DNA sequence: TGTGCCAGCAAGCAGTATGGCTACACCTTC. Protein: CASKQYGYTF.

Many counts were recorded for this clonotype. The rearrangement links TRBV27 to TRBJ1-2; 7 positions agree with TRBD1. The CDR3 length is 13 residues. CDR1 MNHEY and CDR2 SMNVEV come from the germline V gene (reference sequence). The V gene end was trimmed by 4 bases and the J gene end by 4 bases; junction bases not matched to a gene: 3. In nucleotides, the CDR3 is TGTGCCAGCAGTTCGACAGGGAGCTATGGCTACACCTTC. Its protein product is CASSSTGSYGYTF.

This clonotype was recorded a few times. V is TRBV12-3 or TRBV12-4 and J is TRBJ1-1, with TRBD1 identical over 10 bases. This CDR3 has 13 amino acids. The ends lost 6 bases at V and 4 bases at J; junction bases unmatched: 2. CDR3 residues: CASRDRGSTEAFF. For the CDR3, the DNA is TGTGCCAGCAGGGACAGGGGGAGCACTGAAGCTTTCTTT.